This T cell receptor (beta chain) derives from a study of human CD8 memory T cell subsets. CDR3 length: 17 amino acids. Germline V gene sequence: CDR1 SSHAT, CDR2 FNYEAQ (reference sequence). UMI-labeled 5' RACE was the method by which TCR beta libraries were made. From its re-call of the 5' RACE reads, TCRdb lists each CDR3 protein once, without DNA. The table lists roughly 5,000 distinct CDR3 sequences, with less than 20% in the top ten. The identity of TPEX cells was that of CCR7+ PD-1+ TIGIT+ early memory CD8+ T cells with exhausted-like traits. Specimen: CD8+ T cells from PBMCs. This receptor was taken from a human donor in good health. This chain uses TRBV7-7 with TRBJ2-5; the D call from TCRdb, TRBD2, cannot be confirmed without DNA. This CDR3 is CASSQGLAGGRQETQYF.